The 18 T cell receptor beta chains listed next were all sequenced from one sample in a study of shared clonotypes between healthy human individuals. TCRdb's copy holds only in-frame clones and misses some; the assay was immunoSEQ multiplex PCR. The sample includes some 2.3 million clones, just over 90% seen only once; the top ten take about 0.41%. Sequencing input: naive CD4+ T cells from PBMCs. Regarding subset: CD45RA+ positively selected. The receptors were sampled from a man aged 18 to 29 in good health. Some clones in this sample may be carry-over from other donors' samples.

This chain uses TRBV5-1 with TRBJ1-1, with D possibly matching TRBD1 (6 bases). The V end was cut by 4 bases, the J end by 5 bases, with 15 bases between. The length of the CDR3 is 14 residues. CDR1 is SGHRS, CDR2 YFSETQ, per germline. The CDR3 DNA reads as TGCGCCAGCAGCCCGCAGGGGATGTGGACTGAAGCTTTCTTT. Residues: CASSPQGMWTEAFF.

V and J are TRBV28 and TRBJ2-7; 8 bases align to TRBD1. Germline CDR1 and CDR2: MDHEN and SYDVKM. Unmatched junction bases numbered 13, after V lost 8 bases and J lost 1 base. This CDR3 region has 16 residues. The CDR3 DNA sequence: TGTGCCAGCGAGTATAGTCCAGGGGGCGCGTCCTACGAGCAGTACTTC. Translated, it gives CASEYSPGGASYEQYF.

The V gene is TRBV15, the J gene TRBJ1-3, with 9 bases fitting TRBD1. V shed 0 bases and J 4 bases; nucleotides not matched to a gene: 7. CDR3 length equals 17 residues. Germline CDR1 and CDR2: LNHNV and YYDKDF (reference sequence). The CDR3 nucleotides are TGTGCCACCAGCAGAGATGGGGGGACAGGGTCCGGAAACACCATATATTTT. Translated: CATSRDGGTGSGNTIYF.

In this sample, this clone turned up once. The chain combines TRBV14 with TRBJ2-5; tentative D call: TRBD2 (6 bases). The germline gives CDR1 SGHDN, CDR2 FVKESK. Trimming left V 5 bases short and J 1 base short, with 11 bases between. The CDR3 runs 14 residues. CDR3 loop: CASSFRDFQETQYF. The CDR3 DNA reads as TGTGCCAGCAGCTTCAGGGACTTCCAAGAGACCCAGTACTTC.

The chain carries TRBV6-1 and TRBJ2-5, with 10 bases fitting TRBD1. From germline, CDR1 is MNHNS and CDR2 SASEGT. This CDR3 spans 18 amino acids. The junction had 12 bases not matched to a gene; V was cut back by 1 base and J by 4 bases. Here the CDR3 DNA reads TGTGCCAGCAGTGAAGGAGCCTTGGGACAGGGGACGTCAGAGACCCAGTACTTC. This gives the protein CASSEGALGQGTSETQYF.

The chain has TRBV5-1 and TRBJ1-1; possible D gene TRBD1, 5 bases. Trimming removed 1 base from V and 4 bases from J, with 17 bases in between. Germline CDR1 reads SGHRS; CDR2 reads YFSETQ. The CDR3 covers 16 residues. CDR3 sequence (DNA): TGCGCCAGCAGCTTGCAGGGAGTTAACTTGGGCACTGAAGCTTTCTTT. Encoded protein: CASSLQGVNLGTEAFF. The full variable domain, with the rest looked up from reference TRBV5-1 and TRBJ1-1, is KAGVTQTPRYLIKTRGQQVTLSCSPISGHRSVSWYQQTPGQGLQFLFEYFSETQRNKGNFPGRFSGRQFSNSRSEMNVSTLELGDSALYLCASSLQGVNLGTEAFFGQGTRLTVV.

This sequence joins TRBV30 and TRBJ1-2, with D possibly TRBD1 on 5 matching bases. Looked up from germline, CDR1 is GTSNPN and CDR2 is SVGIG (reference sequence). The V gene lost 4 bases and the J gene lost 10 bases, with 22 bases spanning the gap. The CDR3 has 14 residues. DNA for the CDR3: TGTGCCTGGAATGGGCAGGGCGGGCGCCGCAACTACACCTTC. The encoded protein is CAWNGQGGRRNYTF.

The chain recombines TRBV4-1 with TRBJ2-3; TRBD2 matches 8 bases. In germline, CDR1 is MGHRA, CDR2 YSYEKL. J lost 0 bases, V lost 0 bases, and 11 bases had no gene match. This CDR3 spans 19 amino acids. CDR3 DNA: TGCGCCAGCAGCCAAGATTTAAGCGGGAGAGGTCCTAGCACAGATACGCAGTATTTT. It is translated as CASSQDLSGRGPSTDTQYF.

Written as DNA, the CDR3 is TGTGCCAGCAGTTTACCGGAGAAAGAGACCCAGTACTTC. Translating gives CASSLPEKETQYF. The chain joins TRBV28 to TRBJ2-5, with no clear D. Germline loops: CDR1 MDHEN, CDR2 SYDVKM. The CDR3 runs to 13 residues. Trimming removed 2 bases from V and 3 bases from J, with 7 bases in between.

The CDR3 reads CASSLGAGQDEGPQHF. CDR3 sequence (DNA): TGTGCCAGCAGCTTAGGTGCAGGGCAGGACGAGGGGCCCCAGCATTTT. The chain joins TRBV7-2 to TRBJ1-5; tentative D call: TRBD1 (5 bases). CDR1 is SGHTA, CDR2 FQGNSA, per germline. V lost 1 base and J lost 9, with 19 bases in between. The CDR3 length is 16 residues.

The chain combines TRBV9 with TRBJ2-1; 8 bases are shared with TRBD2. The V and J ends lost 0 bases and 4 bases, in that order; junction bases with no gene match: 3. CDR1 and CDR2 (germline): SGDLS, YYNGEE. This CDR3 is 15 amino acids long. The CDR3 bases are TGTGCCAGCAGCGTAGGACTAGCGAAATACAATGAGCAGTTCTTC. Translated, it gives CASSVGLAKYNEQFF.

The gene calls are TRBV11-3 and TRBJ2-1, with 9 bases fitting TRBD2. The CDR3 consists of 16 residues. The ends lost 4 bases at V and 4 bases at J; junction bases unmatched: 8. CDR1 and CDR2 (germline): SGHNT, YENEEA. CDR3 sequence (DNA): TGTGCCAGCAGCTACCGACTAGCGGCTAATTACAATGAGCAGTTCTTC. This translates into CASSYRLAANYNEQFF.

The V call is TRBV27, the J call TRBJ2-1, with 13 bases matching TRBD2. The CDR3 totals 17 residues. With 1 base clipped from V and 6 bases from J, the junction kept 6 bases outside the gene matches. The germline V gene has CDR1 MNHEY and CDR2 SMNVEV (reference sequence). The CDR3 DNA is TGTGCCAGCAGTTTATTCGGACTAGCGGGAGATCGCAATGAGCAGTTCTTC. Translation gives CASSLFGLAGDRNEQFF.

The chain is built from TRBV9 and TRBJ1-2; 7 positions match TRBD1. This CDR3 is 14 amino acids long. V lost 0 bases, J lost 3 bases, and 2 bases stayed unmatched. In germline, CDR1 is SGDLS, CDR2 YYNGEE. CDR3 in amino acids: CASSVARGDYGYTF. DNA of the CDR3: TGTGCCAGCAGCGTAGCCAGGGGGGACTATGGCTACACCTTC. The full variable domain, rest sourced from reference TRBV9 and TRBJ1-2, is DSGVTQTPKHLITATGQRVTLRCSPRSGDLSVYWYQQSLDQGLQFLIQYYNGEERAKGNILERFSAQQFPDLHSELNLSSLELGDSALYFCASSVARGDYGYTFGSGTRLTVV.

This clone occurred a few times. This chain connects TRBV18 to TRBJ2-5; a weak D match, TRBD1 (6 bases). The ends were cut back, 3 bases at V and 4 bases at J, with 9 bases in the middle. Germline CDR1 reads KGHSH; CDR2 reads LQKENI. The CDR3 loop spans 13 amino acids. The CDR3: CASSPGTIETQYF. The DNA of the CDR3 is TGTGCCAGCTCACCTGGGACAATAGAGACCCAGTACTTC.

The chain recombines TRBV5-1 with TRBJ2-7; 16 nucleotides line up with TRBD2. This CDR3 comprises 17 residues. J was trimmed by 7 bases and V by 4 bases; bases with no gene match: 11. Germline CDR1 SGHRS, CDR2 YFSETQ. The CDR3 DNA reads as TGCGCCAGCAGCGGGGGACTAGCGGGAGGGCCGGTTCGGGAGCAGTACTTC. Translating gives CASSGGLAGGPVREQYF.

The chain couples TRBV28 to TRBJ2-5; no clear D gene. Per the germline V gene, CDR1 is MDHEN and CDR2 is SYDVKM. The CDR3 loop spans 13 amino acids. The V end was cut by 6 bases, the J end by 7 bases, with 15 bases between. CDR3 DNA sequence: TGTGCCAGCAGCCTCCCGGCCGTGGCGACCCAGTACTTC. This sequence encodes CASSLPAVATQYF.

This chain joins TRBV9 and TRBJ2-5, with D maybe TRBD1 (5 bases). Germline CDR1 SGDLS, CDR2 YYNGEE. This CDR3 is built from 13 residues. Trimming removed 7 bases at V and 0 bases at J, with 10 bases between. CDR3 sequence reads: CASGAAYQETQYF. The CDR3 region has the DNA TGTGCCAGCGGGGCGGCGTACCAAGAGACCCAGTACTTC.